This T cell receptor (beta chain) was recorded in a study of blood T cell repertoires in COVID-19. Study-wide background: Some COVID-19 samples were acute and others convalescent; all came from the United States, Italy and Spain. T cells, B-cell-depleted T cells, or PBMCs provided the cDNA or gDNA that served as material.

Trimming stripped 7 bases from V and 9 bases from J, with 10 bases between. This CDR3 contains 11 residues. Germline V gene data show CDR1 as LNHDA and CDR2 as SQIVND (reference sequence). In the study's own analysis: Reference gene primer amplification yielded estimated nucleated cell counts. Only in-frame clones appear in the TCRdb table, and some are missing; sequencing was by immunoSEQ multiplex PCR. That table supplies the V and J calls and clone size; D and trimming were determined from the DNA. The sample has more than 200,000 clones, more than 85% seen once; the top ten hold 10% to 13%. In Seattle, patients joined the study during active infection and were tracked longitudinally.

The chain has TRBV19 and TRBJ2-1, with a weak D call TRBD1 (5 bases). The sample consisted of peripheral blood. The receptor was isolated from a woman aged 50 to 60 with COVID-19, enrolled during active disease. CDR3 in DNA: TGTGCCAGTACAGGGTACGGTGAGCAGTTCTTC. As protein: CASTGYGEQFF.